This T cell receptor beta chain was captured in a study of metastatic and nonmetastatic thyroid tumors. Study context: Malignant and benign thyroid patients had repertoires compared in peripheral blood and tumor or nodule tissue.

This clone was counted ten times or more. No antigen is known for it. In the study's own analysis: For papillary thyroid cancer, a distant-metastasis classifier was constructed from CDR3 differences observed across clinicopathological groups. TCRdb re-called the PCR reads via MiXCR. What appears here as the V and J calls and clone size reflects TCRdb's work, not the paper's. This table has roughly 7,300 clones, 15% to 20% appearing once. This CDR3 has 15 amino acids. CDR1 and CDR2 from the germline V gene are KGHSH and LQKENI. J was trimmed by 12 bases and V by 1 base; bases with no gene match: 10. General study findings and limits: Malignant thyroid tumors reportedly had TCR beta diversity that was significantly higher than in benign nodules, in blood and tumor.

Patients had received no treatment of any kind before thyroid surgery. The specimen sequenced was adjacent normal tissue. The clonotype originates from a female donor with papillary thyroid cancer or a benign thyroid nodule (not recorded which). Some clones in this sample may be carry-over from other donors' samples. V gene TRBV18 combines with J gene TRBJ2-1, with 9 bases identical to TRBD2. CDR3 in amino acids: CASSPRTSVVHGQFF. The CDR3 DNA reads as TGTGCCAGCTCACCACGGACTAGCGTTGTTCATGGGCAGTTCTTC.